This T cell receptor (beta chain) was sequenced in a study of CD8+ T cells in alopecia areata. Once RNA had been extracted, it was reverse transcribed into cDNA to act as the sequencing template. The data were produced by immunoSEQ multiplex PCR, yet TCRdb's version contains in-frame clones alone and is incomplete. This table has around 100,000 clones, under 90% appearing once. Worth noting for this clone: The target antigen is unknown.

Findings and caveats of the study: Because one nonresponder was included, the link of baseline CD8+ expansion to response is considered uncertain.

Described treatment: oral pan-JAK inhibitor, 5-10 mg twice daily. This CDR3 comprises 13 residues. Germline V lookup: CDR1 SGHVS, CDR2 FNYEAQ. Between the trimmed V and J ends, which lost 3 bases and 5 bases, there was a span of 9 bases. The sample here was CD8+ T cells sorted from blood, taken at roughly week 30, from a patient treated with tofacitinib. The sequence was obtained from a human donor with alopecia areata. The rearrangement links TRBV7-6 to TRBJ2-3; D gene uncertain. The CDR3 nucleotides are TGTGCCAGCAGCTTCCGACTGGAAGATACGCAGTATTTT. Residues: CASSFRLEDTQYF.